The present T cell receptor (beta chain) was sequenced within a study of blood T cell repertoires in COVID-19. Study at large: Samples taken during acute and convalescent COVID-19 were collected in the United States, Italy and Spain. The analysed material was cDNA or gDNA that came from T cells, B-cell-depleted T cells, or PBMCs.

During active infection, Seattle patients enrolled and were then monitored through disease. In the authors' workflow: Amplification from reference gene primers served as the basis for estimated nucleated cell counts. Data came from immunoSEQ multiplex PCR; TCRdb stores just in-frame clones and leaves some out. The DNA was the basis for D and trimming; V, J and clone size are from that table. The sample has about 360,000 clones, 75% to 90% seen once; the top ten hold roughly 7.2%. V was clipped by 3 bases and J by 10 bases; unmatched bases: 10. Per the germline V gene, CDR1 is SGHAT and CDR2 is FQNNGV. The CDR3 has 15 amino acids.

This TCR came from an older woman with COVID-19, enrolled during active disease. The chain links TRBV11-2 to TRBJ2-1; 9 positions agree with TRBD2. Sequenced input: peripheral blood. As DNA, the CDR3 is TGTGCCAGCAGCTTGGCGGGGGGGCGAGTTTGGGAGCAGTTCTTC. The encoded protein is CASSLAGGRVWEQFF.